The present T cell receptor beta chain was sequenced within a study of T cells in localized non-small cell lung cancer. Findings and limits, study-wide: A single tumor region was sequenced, leaving heterogeneity possible. The study detected a median approximately 57 of the top 100 tumor clones in adjacent lung. Compared with tumor, uninvolved adjacent lung displayed greater T cell clonality, ranking highest overall.

About this clone itself: The antigen remains unidentified.

V lost 4 bases to trimming and J lost 0 bases, with 7 bases between them. The germline V gene encodes CDR1 SGHNT and CDR2 YYREEE (reference sequence). There are 13 residues in the CDR3. Here immunoSEQ multiplex PCR was the method, and the copy in TCRdb shows in-frame clones only, minus some. The table has tens of thousands of clones, over 75% seen once; the top ten hold 8.5% to 10%. Specimen: peripheral blood, collected before any cancer treatment. The chain is built from TRBV5-4 and TRBJ1-1; D might be TRBD1 (5 bases). The receptor was derived from a female donor at least 60 years old with stage I lung adenocarcinoma. In DNA, the CDR3 is TGTGCCAGCAGCGAGACAGTGAACACTGAAGCTTTCTTT. Encoded protein: CASSETVNTEAFF.